This passage covers 16 T cell receptor beta chains from one sample sequenced in a study of blood T cells in healthy people across ages. A J-beta primer mix and a sample-barcoded 5' primer were used in a second PCR of roughly 6 to 12 cycles. TCRdb analysed the 5' RACE reads with MiXCR anew, one entry per CDR3 protein. The table lists approximately 1.5 million distinct CDR3 sequences, 42% of them singletons. The sequenced material came from blood. These receptors were taken from a woman younger than 30 in good health.

This clonotype came up once. The chain recombines TRBV6-6 with TRBJ1-4; maybe TRBD1 (5 bases). Germline V CDR1 and CDR2: MNHNY, SVGAGI (reference sequence). V dropped 2 bases and J dropped 5 bases, with 12 bases sitting between them. The CDR3 is made up of 15 amino acids. The CDR3 sequence is CASSYMGGRNEKLFF. CDR3 coding DNA: TGTGCCAGCAGTTACATGGGGGGAAGGAATGAAAAACTGTTTTTT.

This clonotype showed up many times. J is TRBJ2-7 and V is TRBV7-2; D remains ambiguous. Germline CDR1 and CDR2: SGHTA and FQGNSA. The CDR3 has 11 residues. V lost 6 bases to trimming and J lost 2 bases, with 5 bases between them. The CDR3 nucleotides read TGTGCCAGCAGTGCTGCCTACGAGCAGTACTTC. Translating gives CASSAAYEQYF.

The CDR3 sequence is CASSLMGFYEQYF. The CDR3 nucleotides read TGTGCCAGCAGCTTAATGGGGTTCTACGAGCAGTACTTC. This chain joins TRBV7-6 and TRBJ2-7; unclear D gene. V dropped 2 bases and J dropped 3 bases, with 8 bases sitting between them. CDR3 length: 13 amino acids. Germline assignment: CDR1 SGHVS and CDR2 FNYEAQ. Drawing the rest from reference TRBV7-6 and TRBJ2-7, the complete variable domain is GAGVSQSPRYKVTKRGQDVALRCDPISGHVSLYWYRQALGQGPEFLTYFNYEAQQDKSGLPNDRFSAERPEGSISTLTIQRTEQRDSAMYRCASSLMGFYEQYFGPGTRLTVT.

The chain combines TRBV20-1 with TRBJ1-2, with 7 bases identical to TRBD1. Losses at the gene ends were 6 bases for V and 5 bases for J; bases not matched to a gene: 6. The CDR3 runs to 12 residues. Germline V gives CDR1 DFQATT, CDR2 SNEGSKA (reference sequence). The DNA for the CDR3 is TGCAGTGCAAAGGGGGACAGTTATGGCTACACCTTC. It encodes CSAKGDSYGYTF.

In regard to this clonotype: The junction departs from the called germline gene at one end, perhaps through a read error. The chain joins TRBV29-1 to TRBJ1-2; no reliable D call. Per the germline V gene, CDR1 is SQVTM and CDR2 is ANQGSEA. CDR3 size: 14 residues. CDR3 loop: CSGEDGVGGNGYTF. CDR3 in DNA: TGCAGCGGTGAAGACGGGGTTGGAGGCAATGGCTACACCTTC.

As for this clonotype: The germline gene is not matched at one end of the junction; a read error may be the cause. The V and J genes are TRBV4-1 and TRBJ2-1, with TRBD1 identical over 7 bases. This CDR3 region has 15 residues. CDR1 and CDR2 from the germline V gene are MGHRA and YSYEKL. CDR3 nucleotides: TGCGCCAGCGGCCAAGTAGGGGGCAGGGACAATGAGCAGTTCTTC. The encoded protein is CASGQVGGRDNEQFF.

This clonotype came up once. The V call is TRBV27, the J call TRBJ2-7; no reliable D call. The CDR3 has 17 residues. V was cut by 5 bases and J by 3 bases, with 23 bases left in between. In germline, CDR1 is MNHEY, CDR2 SMNVEV (reference sequence). DNA of the CDR3: TGTGCCAGCAGTCCGTCCGGATGGTATACGGTTTGCTACGAGCAGTACTTC. It translates to CASSPSGWYTVCYEQYF.

This clonotype occurred a few times. The rearrangement uses TRBV5-1 and TRBJ2-1; no clear D gene. Per the germline V gene, CDR1 is SGHRS and CDR2 is YFSETQ. V was cut by 5 bases and J by 4 bases, with 13 bases left in between. The CDR3 spans 14 residues. In nucleotides, the CDR3 is TGCGCCAGCAGAAACCTAGTGGAATACAATGAGCAGTTCTTC. Encoded protein: CASRNLVEYNEQFF.

This chain links TRBV5-1 with TRBJ2-5; 12 nucleotides agree with TRBD1. CDR1 and CDR2 from the germline V gene are SGHRS and YFSETQ. V lost 2 bases to trimming and J lost 3 bases; unmatched junction nucleotides: 8. This CDR3 is built from 17 residues. The CDR3 DNA reads as TGCGCCAGCAGCTTCTCTAAGGGACAGGGGGCAAAAGAGACCCAGTACTTC. Its translation: CASSFSKGQGAKETQYF.

The V gene is TRBV6-5, the J gene TRBJ1-5; D not certain. Trimming took 8 bases from V and 0 from J, leaving 11 bases between them. Germline values: CDR1 MNHEY, CDR2 SVGAGI. The CDR3 covers 14 residues. CDR3 in DNA: TGTGCCAGCCGGCCGGGAAATAGCAATCAGCCCCAGCATTTT. It specifies CASRPGNSNQPQHF.

This clonotype was recorded a few times. This chain connects TRBV12-3 or TRBV12-4 to TRBJ2-7, with 8 nucleotides matching TRBD2. The CDR3 has 14 residues. The V and J ends lost 5 bases and 2 bases, in that order; junction bases with no gene match: 5. CDR3 coding DNA: TGTGCCAGCAGTAGGAGCGGGGGAACCTACGAGCAGTACTTC. It is translated as CASSRSGGTYEQYF.

This clonotype was detected ten times or more. The chain carries TRBV4-1 and TRBJ2-5; possible D gene TRBD1, 5 bases. The CDR3 totals 13 residues. CDR1 is MGHRA and CDR2 is YSYEKL in the germline V gene. V gave up 5 bases and J gave up 3 bases, with 10 bases separating them. This chain's CDR3 is CASSLTVEETQYF. CDR3 sequence (DNA): TGCGCCAGCAGCTTGACAGTGGAAGAGACCCAGTACTTC.

V gene TRBV29-1 combines with J gene TRBJ2-1, with TRBD2 identical over 12 bases. The CDR3 is made up of 15 amino acids. Germline V lookup: CDR1 SQVTM, CDR2 ANQGSEA. The V segment lost 6 bases and the J segment 7 bases; nucleotides outside the gene matches: 10. As DNA, the CDR3 is TGCAGCGTCGCCCATGGGACTAGCGGGTTGAATGAGCAGTTCTTC. Translated: CSVAHGTSGLNEQFF.

The chain couples TRBV27 to TRBJ2-7; possible D gene TRBD2, 5 bases. The CDR3 extends over 15 amino acids. Germline V lookup: CDR1 MNHEY, CDR2 SMNVEV (reference sequence). V lost 3 bases, J lost 7 bases, and 19 bases lay in between. The CDR3 DNA reads TGTGCCAGCAGTTTTAGGGAGCCGATATACAATGAGCAGTACTTC. It translates to CASSFREPIYNEQYF.

This chain links TRBV29-1 with TRBJ2-7; D possibly corresponds to TRBD2 (6 bases). The CDR3 covers 15 residues. Germline assignment: CDR1 SQVTM and CDR2 ANQGSEA. Trimming pared 6 bases from V and 3 bases from J, leaving 21 bases between. CDR3 region: CSVDTRKEGSYEQYF. In nucleotides, the CDR3 is TGCAGCGTCGATACCCGAAAGGAGGGGAGCTACGAGCAGTACTTC.

The rearrangement links TRBV4-3 to TRBJ1-1; D is unclear. CDR3 length equals 13 residues. From germline, CDR1 is LGHNA and CDR2 YSLEER. Trimming removed 0 bases from V and 3 bases from J, with 5 bases in between. Here the CDR3 DNA reads TGCGCCAGCAGCCAAGAGGGCGACACTGAAGCTTTCTTT. It encodes CASSQEGDTEAFF.